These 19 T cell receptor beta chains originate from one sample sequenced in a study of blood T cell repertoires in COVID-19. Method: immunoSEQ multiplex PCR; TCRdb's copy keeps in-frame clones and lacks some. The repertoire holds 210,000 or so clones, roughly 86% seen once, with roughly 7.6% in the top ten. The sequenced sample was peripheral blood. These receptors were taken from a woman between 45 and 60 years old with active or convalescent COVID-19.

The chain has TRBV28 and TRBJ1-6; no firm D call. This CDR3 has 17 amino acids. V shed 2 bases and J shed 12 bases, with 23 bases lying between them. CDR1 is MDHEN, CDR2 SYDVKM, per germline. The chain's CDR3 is CASSLKSARGPFGPLHF. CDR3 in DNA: TGTGCCAGCAGTTTAAAATCGGCGAGAGGGCCTTTCGGACCCCTCCACTTT.

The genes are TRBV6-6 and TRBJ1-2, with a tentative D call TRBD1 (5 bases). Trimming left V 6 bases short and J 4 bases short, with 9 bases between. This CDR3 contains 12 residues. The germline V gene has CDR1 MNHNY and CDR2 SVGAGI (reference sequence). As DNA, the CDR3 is TGTGCCAGCAGCTCGGGGGTCTATGGCTACACCTTC. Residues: CASSSGVYGYTF.

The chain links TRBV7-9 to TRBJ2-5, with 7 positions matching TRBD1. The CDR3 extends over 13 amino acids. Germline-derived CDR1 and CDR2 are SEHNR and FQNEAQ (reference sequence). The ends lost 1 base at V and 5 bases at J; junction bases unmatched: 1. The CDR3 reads CASSLEGAETQYF. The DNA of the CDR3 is TGTGCCAGCAGCTTAGAGGGGGCCGAGACCCAGTACTTC. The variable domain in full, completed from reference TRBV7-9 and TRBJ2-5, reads DTGVSQNPRHKITKRGQNVTFRCDPISEHNRLYWYRQTLGQGPEFLTYFQNEAQLEKSRLLSDRFSAERPKGSFSTLEIQRTEQGDSAMYLCASSLEGAETQYFGPGTRLLVL.

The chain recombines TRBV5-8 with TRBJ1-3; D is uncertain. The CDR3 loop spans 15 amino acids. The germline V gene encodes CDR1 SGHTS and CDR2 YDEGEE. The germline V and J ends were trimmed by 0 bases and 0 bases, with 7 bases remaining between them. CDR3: CASSLGEYSGNTIYF. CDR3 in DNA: TGTGCCAGCAGCTTGGGAGAATACTCTGGAAACACCATATATTTT. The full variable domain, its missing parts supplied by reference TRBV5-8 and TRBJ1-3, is EAGVTQSPTHLIKTRGQQATLRCSPISGHTSVYWYQQALGLGLQFLLWYDEGEERNRGNFPPRFSGRQFPNYSSELNVNALELEDSALYLCASSLGEYSGNTIYFGEGSWLTVV.

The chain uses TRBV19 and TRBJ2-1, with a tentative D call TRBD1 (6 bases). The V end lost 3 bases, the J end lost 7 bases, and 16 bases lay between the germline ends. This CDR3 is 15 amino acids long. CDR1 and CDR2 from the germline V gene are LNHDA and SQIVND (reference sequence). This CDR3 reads CASSIGQTRGNEQFF. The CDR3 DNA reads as TGTGCCAGTAGTATTGGACAGACCCGGGGAAATGAGCAGTTCTTC.

CDR3 protein: CASSEEGQVYNEQFF. The CDR3 DNA follows: TGTGCCAGCAGTGAAGAAGGACAAGTATACAATGAGCAGTTCTTC. This rearrangement joins TRBV6-1 to TRBJ2-1; D is possibly TRBD1 (5 bases). This CDR3 has 15 amino acids. Germline loops: CDR1 MNHNS, CDR2 SASEGT. Trimming removed 1 base from V and 4 bases from J, with 11 bases in between.

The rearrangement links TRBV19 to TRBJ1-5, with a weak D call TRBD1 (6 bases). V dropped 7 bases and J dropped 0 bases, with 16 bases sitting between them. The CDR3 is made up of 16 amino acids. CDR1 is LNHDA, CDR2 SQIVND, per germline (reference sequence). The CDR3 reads CASTPDRPNSNQPQHF. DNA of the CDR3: TGTGCCAGTACCCCAGACAGGCCAAATAGCAATCAGCCCCAGCATTTT. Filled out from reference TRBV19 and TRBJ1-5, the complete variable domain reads DGGITQSPKYLFRKEGQNVTLSCEQNLNHDAMYWYRQDPGQGLRLIYYSQIVNDFQKGDIAEGYSVSREKKESFPLTVTSAQKNPTAFYLCASTPDRPNSNQPQHFGDGTRLSIL.

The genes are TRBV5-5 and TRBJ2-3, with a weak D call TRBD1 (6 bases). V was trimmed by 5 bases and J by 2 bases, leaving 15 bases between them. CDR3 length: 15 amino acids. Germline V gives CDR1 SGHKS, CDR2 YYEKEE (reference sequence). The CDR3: CASSEGESPTDTQYF. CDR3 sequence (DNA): TGTGCCAGCAGTGAGGGGGAGAGCCCCACAGATACGCAGTATTTT.

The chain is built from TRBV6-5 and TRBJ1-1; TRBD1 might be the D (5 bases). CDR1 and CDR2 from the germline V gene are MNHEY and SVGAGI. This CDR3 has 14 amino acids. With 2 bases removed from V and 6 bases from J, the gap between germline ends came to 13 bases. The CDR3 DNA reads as TGTGCCAGCAGTTACCGAGAGCCCAGGGCTGAAGCTTTCTTT. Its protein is CASSYREPRAEAFF.

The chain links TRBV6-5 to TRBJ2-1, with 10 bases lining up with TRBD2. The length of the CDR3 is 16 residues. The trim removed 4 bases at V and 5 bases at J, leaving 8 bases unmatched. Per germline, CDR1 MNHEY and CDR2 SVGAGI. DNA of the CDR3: TGTGCCAGCAGTTTAATCCTAGCGGGAGTTCACAATGAGCAGTTCTTC. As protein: CASSLILAGVHNEQFF.

CDR3 residues: CASYSGGALPGELFF. CDR3 sequence (DNA): TGTGCCAGCTACAGCGGGGGGGCCTTGCCCGGGGAGCTGTTTTTT. The chain employs TRBV28 and TRBJ2-2, with 10 bases identical to TRBD2. Germline trimming cut 8 bases from V and 6 bases from J; bases unmatched to any gene: 9. The CDR3 consists of 15 residues. Germline V gives CDR1 MDHEN, CDR2 SYDVKM.

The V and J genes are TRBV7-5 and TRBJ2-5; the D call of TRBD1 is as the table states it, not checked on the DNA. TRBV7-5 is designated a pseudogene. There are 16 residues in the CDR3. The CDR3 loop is CVRSLDSGQYQETQYF. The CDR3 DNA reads TGTGTCAGAAGCTTAGATTCTGGACAGTACCAAGAGACCCAGTACTTC.

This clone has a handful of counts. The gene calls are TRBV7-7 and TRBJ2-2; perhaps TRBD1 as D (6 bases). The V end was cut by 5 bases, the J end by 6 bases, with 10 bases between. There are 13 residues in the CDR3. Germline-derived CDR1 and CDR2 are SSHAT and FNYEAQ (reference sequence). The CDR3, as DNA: TGTGCCAGCAGCGCAGGGGTGGCCGGGGAGCTGTTTTTT. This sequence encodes CASSAGVAGELFF.

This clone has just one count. CDR3 sequence reads: CASSEIRGGLQETQYF. CDR3 DNA sequence: TGTGCCAGCAGTGAAATCCGGGGGGGCCTCCAAGAGACCCAGTACTTC. The V call is TRBV25-1, the J call TRBJ2-5; 8 bases align to TRBD2. Unmatched junction bases numbered 6, after V lost 2 bases and J lost 1 base. The CDR3 is 16 amino acids. Germline V CDR1 and CDR2: MGHDK, SYGVNS.

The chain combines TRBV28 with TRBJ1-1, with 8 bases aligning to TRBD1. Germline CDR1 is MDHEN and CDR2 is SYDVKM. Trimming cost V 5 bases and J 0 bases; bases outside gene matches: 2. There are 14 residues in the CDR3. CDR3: CASSTGGMNTEAFF. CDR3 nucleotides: TGTGCCAGCAGTACAGGGGGAATGAACACTGAAGCTTTCTTT.

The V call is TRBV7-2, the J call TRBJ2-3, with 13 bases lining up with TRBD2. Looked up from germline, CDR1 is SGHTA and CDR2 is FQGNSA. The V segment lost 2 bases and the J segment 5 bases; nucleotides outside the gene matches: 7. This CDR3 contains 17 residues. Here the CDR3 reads CASSLIAGLAGVDTQYF. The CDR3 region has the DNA TGTGCCAGCAGCTTAATTGCTGGACTAGCGGGGGTAGATACGCAGTATTTT.

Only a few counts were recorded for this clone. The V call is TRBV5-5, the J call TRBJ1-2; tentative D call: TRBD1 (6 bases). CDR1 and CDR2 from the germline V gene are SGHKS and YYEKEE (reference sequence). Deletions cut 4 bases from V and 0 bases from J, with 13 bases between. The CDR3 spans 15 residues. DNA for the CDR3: TGTGCCAGCAGCACAGCAGGGACATCTAACTATGGCTACACCTTC. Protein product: CASSTAGTSNYGYTF.

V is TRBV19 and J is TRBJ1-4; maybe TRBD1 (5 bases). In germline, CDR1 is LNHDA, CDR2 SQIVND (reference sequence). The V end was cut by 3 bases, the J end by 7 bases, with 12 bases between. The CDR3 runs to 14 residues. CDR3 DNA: TGTGCCAGTAGTATCCTTGGGGCTGGTGAAAAACTGTTTTTT. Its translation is CASSILGAGEKLFF.

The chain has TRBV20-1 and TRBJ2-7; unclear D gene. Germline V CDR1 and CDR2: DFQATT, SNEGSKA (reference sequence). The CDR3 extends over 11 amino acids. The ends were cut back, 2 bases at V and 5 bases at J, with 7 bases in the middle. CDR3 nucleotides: TGCAGTGCTAGAATTGAGGACGAGCAGTACGTC. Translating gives CSARIEDEQYV.